One sample yielded the 26 T cell receptor beta chains listed below, sequenced in a study of cytomegalovirus exposure and HLA in healthy donors. It was with 60 Vbeta and 13 Jbeta primers that the PCR ran. The assay was immunoSEQ multiplex PCR, and TCRdb's table has in-frame clones only and misses some. There are 100,000 to 150,000 clones in the sample, with roughly 1.7% held by the top ten. Sequenced: PBMCs. Source of these receptors: a woman between 35 and 50 years old in good health and CMV-seropositive.

The J gene is TRBJ1-2, the V gene TRBV5-6, with D uncertain. From germline, CDR1 is SGHDT and CDR2 YYEEEE. The CDR3 consists of 14 residues. The ends were cut back, 3 bases at V and 4 bases at J, with 13 bases in the middle. CDR3: CASSSPGAFYGYTF. CDR3 DNA sequence: TGTGCCAGCAGCTCCCCGGGAGCCTTCTATGGCTACACCTTC. The full variable domain, in which reference TRBV5-6 and TRBJ1-2 provide the parts outside the CDR3, is DAGVTQSPTHLIKTRGQQVTLRCSPKSGHDTVSWYQQALGQGPQFIFQYYEEEERQRGNFPDRFSGHQFPNYSSELNVNALLLGDSALYLCASSSPGAFYGYTFGSGTRLTVV.

This chain links TRBV5-1 with TRBJ2-5; TRBD2 matches 12 bases. Germline CDR1 is SGHRS and CDR2 is YFSETQ. CDR3 length equals 17 residues. J gave up 2 bases and V 1 base, and 6 bases lay outside the gene matches. The DNA for the CDR3 is TGCGCCAGCAGCTTGTATGCTAGCGGGAGGGTTCAAGAGACCCAGTACTTC. Translating it yields CASSLYASGRVQETQYF.

The chain carries TRBV27 and TRBJ1-2; D unresolved. V was shortened by 2 bases and J by 8 bases, with 12 bases between the two germline ends. The V gene's germline CDR1 is MNHEY and CDR2 SMNVEV (reference sequence). The CDR3 extends over 13 amino acids. The CDR3 sequence is CASSLGGYDGYTF. CDR3 DNA sequence: TGTGCCAGCAGTTTAGGAGGGTATGACGGCTACACCTTC.

V usage is TRBV7-9 and J usage is TRBJ1-1, with D unresolved. The CDR3 loop spans 14 amino acids. Germline V gene lookup returns CDR1 SEHNR and CDR2 FQNEAQ (reference sequence). Trimming cost V 4 bases and J 1 base, with 10 bases left between them. DNA of the CDR3: TGTGCCAGCAGCTCGGGTTTGCCGAACACTGAAGCTTTCTTT. It yields the protein CASSSGLPNTEAFF. Complete variable domain (other parts from reference TRBV7-9 and TRBJ1-1): DTGVSQNPRHKITKRGQNVTFRCDPISEHNRLYWYRQTLGQGPEFLTYFQNEAQLEKSRLLSDRFSAERPKGSFSTLEIQRTEQGDSAMYLCASSSGLPNTEAFFGQGTRLTVV.

The chain is built from TRBV28 and TRBJ2-3; 7 bases fit TRBD2. V shed 7 bases, J shed 4 bases, and the junction held 11 bases outside the gene matches. Per germline, CDR1 MDHEN and CDR2 SYDVKM. The CDR3 is 15 amino acids. The CDR3 DNA sequence: TGTGCCAGCAACCCCGCGATAGCGGGTTCAGATACGCAGTATTTT. It codes for CASNPAIAGSDTQYF.

This chain connects TRBV7-9 to TRBJ1-1; no clear D. This CDR3 has 12 amino acids. Looked up from germline, CDR1 is SEHNR and CDR2 is FQNEAQ (reference sequence). V lost 0 bases to trimming and J lost 11 bases, with 10 bases between them. CDR3 in DNA: TGTGCCAGCAGCTTAGCGGACCGAGGGGCTTTCTTT. Translated: CASSLADRGAFF.

The V call is TRBV16, the J call TRBJ1-2, with TRBD1 matching over 7 bases. The germline V gene has CDR1 KGHSY and CDR2 FQNENV. The ends lost 4 bases at V and 7 bases at J; junction bases unmatched: 9. CDR3 size: 14 residues. The DNA of the CDR3 is TGTGCCAGCAGCCCATCCGGGACAGATACTGGCTACACCTTC. Its translation: CASSPSGTDTGYTF.

V usage is TRBV5-1 and J usage is TRBJ2-1, with D unclear. The germline V gene encodes CDR1 SGHRS and CDR2 YFSETQ. The V and J ends lost 0 bases and 0 bases respectively, with 7 bases between them. CDR3 length: 15 amino acids. The CDR3 nucleotides are TGCGCCAGCAGCTTGGATAGCAACTCCTACAATGAGCAGTTCTTC. This sequence encodes CASSLDSNSYNEQFF.

The chain links TRBV7-8 to TRBJ1-1, with TRBD1 as a possible D gene (6 bases). CDR3 length equals 13 residues. Germline V gene data show CDR1 as SGHVS and CDR2 as FQNEAQ. The germline V and J ends were trimmed by 5 bases and 5 bases, with 12 bases remaining between them. CDR3 residues: CASSRGGGTEAFF. The DNA for the CDR3 is TGTGCCAGCAGCCGAGGGGGGGGGACTGAAGCTTTCTTT.

The chain uses TRBV14 and TRBJ2-2; the D gene is possibly TRBD2 (6 bases). The germline V and J ends were trimmed by 2 bases and 3 bases, with 10 bases remaining between them. In germline, CDR1 is SGHDN, CDR2 FVKESK. The CDR3 is made up of 15 amino acids. Written as DNA, the CDR3 is TGTGCCAGCAGCCAACCTGGGACTTACACCGGGGAGCTGTTTTTT. Its translation: CASSQPGTYTGELFF.

The rearrangement links TRBV13 to TRBJ2-1; 15 nucleotides line up with TRBD2. J lost 3 bases, V lost 5 bases, and 14 bases had no gene match. The CDR3 runs 20 residues. Per the germline V gene, CDR1 is PRHDT and CDR2 is FYEKMQ (reference sequence). The CDR3 region is CASSRRGTSGRSSRYNEQFF. In DNA form, the CDR3 reads TGTGCCAGCAGCCGACGAGGGACTAGCGGGAGGTCCAGTCGCTACAATGAGCAGTTCTTC.

About this clone itself: The junction does not match germline at one end; this may be a read error. This chain connects TRBV7-7 to TRBJ2-1; D is possibly TRBD2 (6 bases). This CDR3 is 13 amino acids long. The V gene's germline CDR1 is SSHAT and CDR2 FNYEAQ (reference sequence). The CDR3 spells CASSPGGDNEQFF. CDR3 nucleotides: TGTGCTAGCAGTCCCGGCGGGGACAATGAGCAGTTCTTC.

The genes are TRBV7-2 and TRBJ2-7; 11 bases fit TRBD2. Germline V gives CDR1 SGHTA, CDR2 FQGNSA. V lost 3 bases and J lost 3; bases outside the gene matches: 10. CDR3 size: 17 residues. The CDR3 loop is CASSFHPSGTSGYEQYF. CDR3 DNA sequence: TGTGCCAGCAGCTTTCACCCGTCGGGGACTAGCGGCTACGAGCAGTACTTC.

The chain has TRBV6-6 and TRBJ1-4; TRBD1 agrees at 7 bases. The CDR3 contains 15 residues. The ends lost 6 bases at V and 0 bases at J; junction bases unmatched: 4. Germline lookup yields CDR1 MNHNY and CDR2 SVGAGI (reference sequence). The CDR3 spells CASRVGQATNEKLFF. The CDR3 DNA reads as TGTGCCAGCAGGGTCGGACAGGCAACTAATGAAAAACTGTTTTTT.

The gene calls are TRBV6-1 and TRBJ1-1, with D possibly being TRBD1 (6 bases). Germline assignment: CDR1 MNHNS and CDR2 SASEGT. CDR3 length: 15 residues. Trimming removed 3 bases from V and 1 base from J, with 12 bases in between. CDR3 protein: CASSDPWTENTEAFF. The DNA for the CDR3 is TGTGCCAGCAGTGATCCTTGGACAGAGAACACTGAAGCTTTCTTT.

The rearrangement uses TRBV20-1 and TRBJ2-3; no clear D gene. The CDR3 totals 10 residues. V lost 0 bases to trimming and J lost 8 bases, with 3 bases between them. From germline, CDR1 is DFQATT and CDR2 SNEGSKA (reference sequence). CDR3 DNA: TGCAGTGCTAGAGACCTTACGCAGTATTTT. Residues: CSARDLTQYF.

The chain links TRBV13 to TRBJ2-1; maybe TRBD1 (5 bases). Germline V gives CDR1 PRHDT, CDR2 FYEKMQ (reference sequence). V was shortened by 4 bases and J by 2 bases, with 12 bases between the two germline ends. This CDR3 region has 15 residues. The CDR3 coding sequence is TGTGCCAGCAGCTCTCCCCAGGGAACCTACAATGAGCAGTTCTTC. Its translation: CASSSPQGTYNEQFF.

V gene TRBV30 combines with J gene TRBJ2-1, with 7 bases fitting TRBD1. V shed 2 bases and J 9 bases; nucleotides not matched to a gene: 1. The CDR3 length is 11 residues. Germline CDR1 and CDR2: GTSNPN and SVGIG (reference sequence). The CDR3 here is CAWSPGGEQFF. CDR3 nucleotide sequence: TGTGCCTGGAGTCCAGGGGGTGAGCAGTTCTTC.

The chain recombines TRBV20-1 with TRBJ2-7; no clear D. Germline CDR1 reads DFQATT; CDR2 reads SNEGSKA (reference sequence). The CDR3 extends over 11 amino acids. The V end was cut by 0 bases, the J end by 4 bases, with 4 bases between. CDR3: CSARDMYEQYF. The CDR3, as DNA: TGCAGTGCTAGAGATATGTACGAGCAGTACTTC.

CDR3 nucleotide sequence: TGTGCCAGCAGAGAGAGCTCTGGAAACACCATATATTTT. This gives the protein CASRESSGNTIYF. V is TRBV6-1 and J is TRBJ1-3; D gene ambiguous. Germline assignment: CDR1 MNHNS and CDR2 SASEGT. V was pared by 6 bases and J by 0 bases, with 6 bases between. The CDR3 covers 13 residues.

CDR3 in DNA: TGTGCCAGCAGTGAAGCGTACTTTCGGGCTGAAGCTTTCTTT. Translated, it gives CASSEAYFRAEAFF. V is TRBV6-1 and J is TRBJ1-1; no reliable D call. Germline CDR1 reads MNHNS; CDR2 reads SASEGT. Trimming left V 0 bases short and J 6 bases short, with 11 bases between. This CDR3 is 14 amino acids long.

The V and J genes are TRBV6-5 and TRBJ1-1; 8 nucleotides match TRBD1. The germline gives CDR1 MNHEY, CDR2 SVGAGI. CDR3 length equals 14 residues. V gave up 6 bases and J gave up 8 bases; unmatched junction bases: 11. The CDR3 nucleotides are TGTGCCAGCAGCCAAACCTTCGCAGGGGGCGAAGCTTTCTTT. This codes for CASSQTFAGGEAFF.

V gene TRBV13 combines with J gene TRBJ2-1; 8 positions match TRBD1. This CDR3 comprises 15 residues. J was trimmed by 5 bases and V by 3 bases; bases with no gene match: 6. From germline, CDR1 is PRHDT and CDR2 FYEKMQ (reference sequence). CDR3 nucleotides: TGTGCCAGCAGCTTCGACAGGGGAATCGACAATGAGCAGTTCTTC. It encodes CASSFDRGIDNEQFF.

The chain combines TRBV11-3 with TRBJ2-3, with D perhaps matching TRBD2 (6 bases). V was cut by 5 bases and J by 0 bases, with 12 bases left in between. The CDR3 loop spans 15 amino acids. Germline V gene data show CDR1 as SGHNT and CDR2 as YENEEA. CDR3 amino acids: CASSPTSGSTDTQYF. CDR3 sequence (DNA): TGTGCCAGCAGCCCCACCAGCGGGAGCACAGATACGCAGTATTTT. Drawing the rest from reference TRBV11-3 and TRBJ2-3, the complete variable domain is EAGVVQSPRYKIIEKKQPVAFWCNPISGHNTLYWYLQNLGQGPELLIRYENEEAVDDSQLPKDRFSAERLKGVDSTLKIQPAELGDSAVYLCASSPTSGSTDTQYFGPGTRLTVL.

The chain carries TRBV19 and TRBJ2-5, with 8 bases fitting TRBD2. CDR1 is LNHDA, CDR2 SQIVND, per germline (reference sequence). V gave up 3 bases and J gave up 5 bases; unmatched junction bases: 14. CDR3 length: 17 amino acids. In DNA form, the CDR3 reads TGTGCCAGTAGTATGAGAACGGGACTAGATTTTTTTGAGACCCAGTACTTC. Protein sequence: CASSMRTGLDFFETQYF.

The CDR3 here is CASSVMRLAGGDEQFF. Written as DNA, the CDR3 is TGTGCCAGCAGCGTTATGAGACTAGCGGGAGGGGATGAGCAGTTCTTC. This chain links TRBV7-2 with TRBJ2-1, with 14 bases identical to TRBD2. Germline V lookup: CDR1 SGHTA, CDR2 FQGNSA. The length of the CDR3 is 16 residues. Trimming removed 5 bases from V and 8 bases from J; junction bases left unmatched: 8.